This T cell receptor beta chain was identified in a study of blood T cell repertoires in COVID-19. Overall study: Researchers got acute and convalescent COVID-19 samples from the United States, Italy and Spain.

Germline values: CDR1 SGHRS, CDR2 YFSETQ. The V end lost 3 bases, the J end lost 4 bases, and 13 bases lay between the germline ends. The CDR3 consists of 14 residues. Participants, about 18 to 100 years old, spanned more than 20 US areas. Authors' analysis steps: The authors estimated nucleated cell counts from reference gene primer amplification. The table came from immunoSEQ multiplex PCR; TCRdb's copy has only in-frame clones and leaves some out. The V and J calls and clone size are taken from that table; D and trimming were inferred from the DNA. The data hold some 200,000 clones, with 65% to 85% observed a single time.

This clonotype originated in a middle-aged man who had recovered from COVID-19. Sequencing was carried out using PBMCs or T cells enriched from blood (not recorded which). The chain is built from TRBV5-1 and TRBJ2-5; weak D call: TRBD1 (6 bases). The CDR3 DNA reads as TGCGCCAGCAGCTCCCAGGGGACGAGAGAGACCCAGTACTTC. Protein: CASSSQGTRETQYF.